Sequencing of this T cell receptor beta chain was carried out in a study of blood T cells in healthy people across ages. Notes on the study in general: Both higher diversity and more naive CD4+ cells marked long-lived donors when set against aged donors.

This clonotype was counted a few times. Its antigen remains unknown. The V and J ends lost 4 bases and 8 bases respectively, with 18 bases between them. This CDR3 spans 15 amino acids. From germline, CDR1 is LGHNA and CDR2 YSLEER. PCR was performed a second time for roughly 7 to 11 cycles using a sample-barcoded 5' primer and a J-beta primer mix. TCRdb redid the calling of the 5' RACE reads with MiXCR, one entry per CDR3 protein. The sample has 350,000 to 450,000 distinct CDR3 sequences, approximately 51% seen once. The sequenced sample consisted of blood. The clonotype originates from a man aged 55 to 69 in good health. The chain has TRBV4-3 and TRBJ2-1; weak D call: TRBD2 (5 bases). DNA of the CDR3: TGCGCCAGCAGCCTCACCGGAGGAGGCGCGGATGAGCAGTTCTTC. Its translation is CASSLTGGGADEQFF.